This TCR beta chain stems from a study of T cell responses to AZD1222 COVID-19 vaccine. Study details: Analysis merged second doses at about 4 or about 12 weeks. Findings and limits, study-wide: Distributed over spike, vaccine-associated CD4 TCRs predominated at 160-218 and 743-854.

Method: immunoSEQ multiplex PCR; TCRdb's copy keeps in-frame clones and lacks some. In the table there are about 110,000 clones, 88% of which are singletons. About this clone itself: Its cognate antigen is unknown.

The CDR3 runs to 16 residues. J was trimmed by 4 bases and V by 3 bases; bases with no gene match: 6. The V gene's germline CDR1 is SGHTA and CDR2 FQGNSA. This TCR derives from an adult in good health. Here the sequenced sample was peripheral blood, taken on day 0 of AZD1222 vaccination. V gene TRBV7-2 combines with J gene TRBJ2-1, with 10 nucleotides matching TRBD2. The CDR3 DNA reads TGTGCCAGCAGCTTCTCAGCGGGGGGGTTTTACAATGAGCAGTTCTTC. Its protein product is CASSFSAGGFYNEQFF.